This is a list of T cell receptor beta chains from one sample in a study of siplizumab effects on memory and regulatory T cells. Only in-frame clones appear in the TCRdb table, and some are missing; sequencing was by immunoSEQ multiplex PCR. Of approximately 75,000 clones in the sample, 85% to 95% were seen once. The sample consisted of CD8+ T cells sorted from blood. The source is a human donor in good health. Both conserved end residues are part of each CDR3. A D gene is named only where the DNA matches it firmly. Rows give clone size only sometimes, using once, few, many, or a class for an expanded clone.

d_gene	j_gene	abundance	v_gene	CDR3nt	CDR3aa
NA	TRBJ1-3	once	TRBV9	TGTGCCAGCAGCTCCTCAGGGGCTGGAAACACCATATATTTT	CASSSSGAGNTIYF
NA	TRBJ2-1	NA	TRBV7-2	TGTGCCAGCAGCTTCTTGAGCTCCTACAATGAGCAGTTCTTC	CASSFLSSYNEQFF
NA	TRBJ2-1	once	TRBV11-2	TGTGCCAGCAGCTTGATTTGGGGGGGCCGCCAGGAAGGTGAGCAGTTCTTC	CASSLIWGGRQEGEQFF
NA	TRBJ2-7	NA	TRBV4-3	TGCGCCAGCAGCCAAGACGATCTGGCGGATACCTACGAGCAGTACTTC	CASSQDDLADTYEQYF
NA	TRBJ2-5	NA	TRBV4-1	TGCGCCAGCAGCCAAGACCGGACTACCCAAGAGACCCAGTACTTC	CASSQDRTTQETQYF
NA	TRBJ1-1	NA	TRBV29-1	TGCAGCGTTGTGGGGGCGGGGGCTGAAGCTTTCTTT	CSVVGAGAEAFF
TRBD2	TRBJ2-1	NA	TRBV4-1	TGCGCCAGCAGCCAAGATCGGCGGGGGAGCTCCTACAATGAGCAGTTCTTC	CASSQDRRGSSYNEQFF
TRBD1	TRBJ2-7	NA	TRBV28	TGTGCCAGCAGTTTGCCCCCGGGACAGGCGAATAGCGAGCAGTACTTC	CASSLPPGQANSEQYF
NA	TRBJ2-2	NA	TRBV28	TGTGCCAGCAGGCCCGAACGTCCAGATCCCACCGGGGAGCTGTTTTTT	CASRPERPDPTGELFF
NA	TRBJ1-4	NA	TRBV28	TGTGCCAGCAGTTTATTAGTTGTGCCAACTAATGAAAAACTGTTTTTT	CASSLLVVPTNEKLFF
TRBD1	TRBJ2-1	NA	TRBV28	TGTGCCAGCAGTTTCGGGACAGGGAAAAATGAGCAGTTCTTC	CASSFGTGKNEQFF
NA	TRBJ2-5	once	TRBV9	TGTGCCAGCAGCTTAGGAGAGACCCAGTACTTC	CASSLGETQYF
NA	TRBJ1-2	few	TRBV9	TGTGCCAGCAGCGTAGGCGGGGGGACCTATGGCTACACCTTC	CASSVGGGTYGYTF
NA	TRBJ2-7	NA	TRBV7-9	TGTGCCGCGGGGAAGGGGGTGACCTACGAGCAGTACTTC	CAAGKGVTYEQYF
TRBD1	TRBJ2-3	NA	TRBV10-2	TGCGCCAGCAGTGAGTTCGGGACAGGCCTCACAGATACGCAGTATTTT	CASSEFGTGLTDTQYF
NA	TRBJ2-7	few	TRBV7-3	TGTGCCAGCAGCTCTGGACTGGGGAACGAGCAGTACTTC	CASSSGLGNEQYF
NA	TRBJ2-7	NA	TRBV5-1	TGCGCCAGCAGCTTGTTCGGCGAGCAGTACTTC	CASSLFGEQYF